The T cell receptor (beta chain) described here comes from a study of T cell changes during pregnancy in multiple sclerosis. Produced via immunoSEQ multiplex PCR; TCRdb's table is partial and in-frame only. The data contain about 60,000 clones, 85% to 95% of them singletons. Germline V gene data show CDR1 as SGHAT and CDR2 as FQDESV (reference sequence). CDR3 size: 16 residues. V dropped 6 bases and J dropped 6; count of bases not matched to a gene: 6. This chain links TRBV11-1 with TRBJ2-3; 16 bases agree with TRBD2. This material consisted of peripheral blood, taken after pregnancy. This receptor was obtained from a female donor with multiple sclerosis, enrolled in a pregnancy study. This chain's CDR3 is CASSTGTSGRGDTQYF. DNA of the CDR3: TGTGCCAGCAGTACCGGGACTAGCGGGAGGGGCGATACGCAGTATTTT.